This TCR beta chain was recorded in a study of PD-1 blockade in classical Hodgkin lymphoma (dated by TCRdb to 2020 to 2021). Regarding the complete study: Nivolumab dosing was 3 mg/kg intravenously every 2 weeks, continuing until either disease progression or unacceptable toxicity. A peripheral blood immune signature of response to PD-1 blockade in classical Hodgkin lymphoma was defined using TCR beta sequencing and CyTOF. What the study reported, not specific to this receptor: A significant rise by C4D1 was seen in CD4+ but not CD8+ TCR diversity (p=0.0027 vs p=0.16), with the rise being most apparent in complete responders (p=0.02). Among trial patients, those achieving complete response had baseline diversity similar to that of newly diagnosed patients, while diversity was significantly lower in partial responders and progressors. Diversity was lower in patients who began nivolumab less than 1 year after ASCT, so these patients were left out of later analyses to avoid confounding by immune reconstitution. Baseline TCR diversity was reported to be lower in newly diagnosed patients than in healthy donors and to be lower still in relapsed/refractory patients. The study covered only a single clinical trial cohort, and the causes of the repertoire differences, possibly disease activity or prior therapy, were still not defined.

Genomic DNA was extracted with the Qiagen DNeasy kit from unsorted PBMCs and from negatively selected CD4+ and CD8+ fractions. Amplification of TCR beta CDR3 regions was done by immunoSEQ multiplex PCR with primers that anneal to V and J segments. A synthetic immune receptor repertoire was used to minimize amplification bias, and remaining bias was computationally removed after sequencing. The original pipeline was this. Repertoire diversity was quantified as the Shannon entropy index using custom Python scripts. Unsorted, CD4+ and CD8+ repertoires were examined separately, except in combined analyses, for which CD4+ and CD8+ sequences were merged in silico. Clonal expansion was defined as at least a 2-fold frequency increase after treatment relative to C1D1, with a pseudocount of 0.5 for undetected baseline clones. Singleton clones were defined as clones with 0 or 1 copy at C1D1, and non-singleton clones were defined as clones with 2 or more copies. Clones expanded in unsorted samples were labelled as CD4+, CD8+ or unknown by matching protein sequences in sorted samples from the same patient. Wilcoxon tests were applied to paired samples to test diversity changes from C1D1 to C4D1. TCRdb holds this immuneACCESS table with in-frame rearrangements only. Some clones are missing; in checked studies, unresolved V genes explain under half, and the rest has no known cause. V, J and clone size are taken as reported in that table, and D and trimming were inferred from the DNA itself. The sample table holds 30,000 to 35,000 clones, of which approximately 92% were seen once. More than 0.2% of the sample is taken by the ten largest.

The CDR3 has 16 amino acids, counting the end cysteine and phenylalanine. CDR3 DNA is the only sequence kept; it has 48 bases, read in frame from the first base. V is reduced by 2 bases and J by 1 base, leaving a spacing of 12 bases between them. In the germline V gene, CDR1 corresponds to SGHRS and CDR2 to YFSETQ. A word on this clone: Its antigen remains unidentified. Base quality data are lacking; no much larger clone is found one base away.

The intended sense of this specimen's time point label: cycle 1 day 1 (C1D1), immediately before nivolumab initiation. Relapse after autologous stem cell transplantation had occurred in all trial patients, and cohorts A, B and C were distinguished by prior brentuximab vedotin exposure. Using a Miltenyi CD4+ T cell isolation kit, CD4+ T cells were purified from thawed PBMCs through magnetic negative selection. The trial cohort included some 53 patients with relapsed/refractory classical Hodgkin lymphoma, and each patient had a best overall response of complete response, partial response or progressive disease. Single-agent nivolumab was administered to trial patients in the multi-cohort phase II CheckMate 205 trial. An independent review committee assessed best overall response by applying the 2007 International Working Group response criteria. PBMCs from the trial were collected at three points: immediately before nivolumab initiation (C1D1), and during therapy at cycle 2 day 1 and cycle 4 day 1. After peripheral blood was drawn into 8 mL Vacutainer Cell Preparation Tubes, PBMCs were isolated by centrifugation and then cryopreserved. Purified CD4+ and CD8+ fractions were prepared only for cases with an additional available PBMC sample. Magnetically labelled cells were depleted on LS columns in a quadroMACS separator, and the flow-through was collected as the purified fraction.

The sequencing used CD4+ T cells from blood, collected at baseline. The sequence links TRBV5-1 to TRBJ2-2, and TRBD1 may be the D gene, going by 5 matching bases. This clonotype originated in a human donor with classical Hodgkin lymphoma. The nucleotide sequence reads TGCGCCAGCAGCTTACAGCTGCAGGGGAACACCGGGGAGCTGTTTTTT. It is translated as CASSLQLQGNTGELFF.